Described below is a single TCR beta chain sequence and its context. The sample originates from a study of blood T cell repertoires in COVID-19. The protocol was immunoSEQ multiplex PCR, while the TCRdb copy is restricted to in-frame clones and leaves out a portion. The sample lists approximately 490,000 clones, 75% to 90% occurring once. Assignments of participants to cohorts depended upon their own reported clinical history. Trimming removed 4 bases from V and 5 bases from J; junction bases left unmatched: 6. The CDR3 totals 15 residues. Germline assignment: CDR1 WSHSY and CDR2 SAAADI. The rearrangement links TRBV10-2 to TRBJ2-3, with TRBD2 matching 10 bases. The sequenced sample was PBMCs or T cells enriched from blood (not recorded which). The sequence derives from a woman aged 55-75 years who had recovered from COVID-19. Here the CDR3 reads CASSGSSGGLDTQYF. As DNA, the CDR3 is TGCGCCAGCAGTGGGTCTAGCGGGGGTCTAGATACGCAGTATTTT.